Presented here are 31 T cell receptor beta chains from one specimen sequenced in a study of identical twins. TCRdb reprocessed the 5' RACE reads with MiXCR, giving one entry per CDR3 protein. Altogether fewer than 250,000 distinct CDR3 sequences are present, about 7% being singletons, with the ten largest covering roughly 3.7%. This sample was also put to use in a study of yellow fever vaccine responses in identical twins.

What was sequenced was memory (CD45RO+) T cells sorted from blood. These TCRs come from a woman under 30 in good health.

This clonotype was picked up many times. The rearrangement joins TRBV5-1 to TRBJ1-1, with D unresolved. The ends were cut back, 0 bases at V and 4 bases at J, with 13 bases in the middle. Per the germline V gene, CDR1 is SGHRS and CDR2 is YFSETQ. The CDR3 length is 15 residues. The CDR3 is CASSLGGLGFTEAFF. The CDR3 DNA sequence: TGCGCCAGCAGCTTGGGGGGTCTGGGGTTCACTGAAGCTTTCTTT.

This clonotype was seen at least ten times. The chain couples TRBV7-9 to TRBJ1-6, with D possibly matching TRBD1 (6 bases). Germline V CDR1 and CDR2: SEHNR, FQNEAQ (reference sequence). The CDR3 is 14 residues long. The V end was cut by 4 bases, the J end by 7 bases, with 11 bases between. The CDR3 is CASSSRQENSPLHF. DNA for the CDR3: TGTGCCAGCAGCTCTCGACAGGAAAATTCACCCCTCCACTTT.

Many counts were recorded for this clonotype. The chain is built from TRBV5-1 and TRBJ1-1; TRBD1 matches at 10 bases. The junction had 8 bases not matched to a gene; V was cut back by 4 bases and J by 5 bases. Germline values: CDR1 SGHRS, CDR2 YFSETQ. CDR3 length equals 15 residues. The CDR3 loop reads CASSTDRGKGTEAFF. DNA of the CDR3: TGCGCCAGCAGCACGGACAGGGGGAAGGGAACTGAAGCTTTCTTT.

This clonotype was counted at least ten times. The chain has TRBV24-1 and TRBJ2-1; 9 bases line up with TRBD2. Germline-derived CDR1 and CDR2 are KGHDR and SFDVKD. Trimming removed 5 bases from V and 5 bases from J; junction bases left unmatched: 9. The CDR3 consists of 16 residues. The CDR3: CATSARSGGPNNEQFF. The CDR3 DNA follows: TGTGCCACCAGTGCCCGGAGCGGGGGGCCGAACAATGAGCAGTTCTTC.

This clonotype occurred many times. The V gene is TRBV4-1, the J gene TRBJ2-1, with 8 bases that match TRBD2. V shed 2 bases, J shed 8 bases, and the junction held 14 bases outside the gene matches. Germline V gene data show CDR1 as MGHRA and CDR2 as YSYEKL. This CDR3 comprises 17 residues. The CDR3: CASSQLDMGLGSDEQFF. The DNA of the CDR3 is TGCGCCAGCAGCCAACTAGATATGGGACTAGGCTCTGATGAGCAGTTCTTC.

This rearrangement joins TRBV28 to TRBJ2-5; perhaps TRBD1 as D (6 bases). In germline, CDR1 is MDHEN, CDR2 SYDVKM. This CDR3 is built from 14 residues. The V end lost 3 bases, the J end lost 4 bases, and 12 bases lay between the germline ends. Here the CDR3 DNA reads TGTGCCAGCAGTTTTCTGGGGGCGGGAGAGACCCAGTACTTC. Protein product: CASSFLGAGETQYF. Drawing the rest from reference TRBV28 and TRBJ2-5, the complete variable domain is DVKVTQSSRYLVKRTGEKVFLECVQDMDHENMFWYRQDPGLGLRLIYFSYDVKMKEKGDIPEGYSVSREKKERFSLILESASTNQTSMYLCASSFLGAGETQYFGPGTRLLVL.

This clonotype was detected many times. This sequence joins TRBV15 and TRBJ2-5; maybe TRBD2 (7 bases). The CDR3 runs to 16 residues. Trimming took off 2 bases at V and 5 bases at J, with 18 bases between the two ends. Germline loops: CDR1 LNHNV, CDR2 YYDKDF (reference sequence). The CDR3 here is CATSRRRGGTSETQYF. DNA of the CDR3: TGTGCCACCAGCAGACGGAGGGGGGGCACGTCCGAGACCCAGTACTTC.

At least ten counts were recorded for this clonotype. The chain uses TRBV20-1 and TRBJ2-3, with 7 bases lining up with TRBD1. The germline V gene has CDR1 DFQATT and CDR2 SNEGSKA (reference sequence). Trimming at V came to 6 bases and at J to 0 bases, leaving 6 bases not matched to a gene. This CDR3 contains 14 residues. CDR3 in DNA: TGCAGTGCCATCGGGACAGCTAGCACAGATACGCAGTATTTT. Protein: CSAIGTASTDTQYF.

This clonotype has a count of ten or more. The V and J genes are TRBV29-1 and TRBJ2-3; D unresolved. V lost 5 bases, J lost 0 bases, and 6 bases lay in between. The CDR3 has 12 amino acids. Germline values: CDR1 SQVTM, CDR2 ANQGSEA. The CDR3 nucleotides read TGCAGCGTTAGAGAGAGCACAGATACGCAGTATTTT. It is translated as CSVRESTDTQYF.

This clonotype has only a few counts. The chain has TRBV5-1 and TRBJ1-2; 10 positions match TRBD1. The J segment lost 6 bases and the V segment lost 4 bases, leaving 6 bases of the junction unmatched. The CDR3 contains 14 residues. Germline V gene lookup returns CDR1 SGHRS and CDR2 YFSETQ. The CDR3 spells CASSTDRGLDGYTF. For the CDR3, the DNA is TGCGCCAGCAGCACAGACAGGGGGCTTGATGGCTACACCTTC.

The chain employs TRBV27 and TRBJ2-6, with TRBD1 matching 8 bases. Trimming took 4 bases from V and 0 from J; bases not matched to a gene: 5. CDR1 MNHEY and CDR2 SMNVEV come from the germline V gene (reference sequence). The CDR3 spans 17 residues. The CDR3 DNA follows: TGTGCCAGCAGTTCAGGACAGGGCCTCTCTGGGGCCAACGTCCTGACTTTC. Its translation: CASSSGQGLSGANVLTF.

This clonotype was found a few times. J is TRBJ1-2 and V is TRBV3-1, with TRBD1 as a possible D gene (5 bases). V lost 5 bases to trimming and J lost 4 bases, with 11 bases between them. This CDR3 comprises 13 residues. Germline lookup yields CDR1 LGHDT and CDR2 YNNKEL (reference sequence). CDR3 sequence (DNA): TGTGCCAGCAGCACGGGACCGAGCTATGGCTACACCTTC. It encodes CASSTGPSYGYTF.

This clonotype was seen at least ten times. The chain has TRBV7-9 and TRBJ1-6, with 9 nucleotides matching TRBD1. V trimming: 5 bases; J trimming: 11 bases; junction bases outside the gene matches: 7. The CDR3 sequence is 14 residues long. Germline assignment: CDR1 SEHNR and CDR2 FQNEAQ (reference sequence). As DNA, the CDR3 is TGTGCCAGCAGCAAGACAGGGGGAATAGCACCCCTCCACTTT. Its protein is CASSKTGGIAPLHF. Looking up the rest from reference TRBV7-9 and TRBJ1-6 gives the full variable domain: DTGVSQNPRHKITKRGQNVTFRCDPISEHNRLYWYRQTLGQGPEFLTYFQNEAQLEKSRLLSDRFSAERPKGSFSTLEIQRTEQGDSAMYLCASSKTGGIAPLHFGNGTRLTVT.

This clonotype was picked up many times. This chain connects TRBV10-3 to TRBJ2-2, with D uncertain. Trimming took 9 bases from V and 1 from J, leaving 6 bases between them. CDR1 and CDR2 (germline): ENHRY, SYGVKD. The CDR3 has 12 residues. The CDR3 is CAIRGNTGELFF. In DNA, the CDR3 is TGTGCCATTAGAGGGAACACCGGGGAGCTGTTTTTT.

Ten or more counts support this clonotype. The V call is TRBV16, the J call TRBJ1-5; tentatively, D is TRBD1 (5 bases). The length of the CDR3 is 15 residues. Per germline, CDR1 KGHSY and CDR2 FQNENV. The ends were cut back, 0 bases at V and 5 bases at J, with 11 bases in the middle. The CDR3 region has the DNA TGTGCCAGCAGCCAATCGGGGGATCCCTATCAGCCCCAGCATTTT. As protein: CASSQSGDPYQPQHF.

This clonotype was observed many times. The chain combines TRBV5-1 with TRBJ2-3, with TRBD1 matching over 9 bases. Germline V gene sequence: CDR1 SGHRS, CDR2 YFSETQ. There are 15 residues in the CDR3. Trimming removed 5 bases from V and 4 bases from J; junction bases left unmatched: 8. For the CDR3, the DNA is TGCGCCAGCAGACCCTGGACAGGGGAGGCAGATACGCAGTATTTT. Its protein is CASRPWTGEADTQYF.

This clonotype was picked up a small number of times. The CDR3 is CASSSLGITDTQYF. In DNA, the CDR3 is TGTGCCAGCAGTTCGCTAGGTATCACAGATACGCAGTATTTT. The chain joins TRBV27 to TRBJ2-3; no clear D gene. Germline V CDR1 and CDR2: MNHEY, SMNVEV (reference sequence). The CDR3 sequence is 14 residues long. V was trimmed by 4 bases and J by 2 bases, leaving 10 bases between them.

This clonotype has more than one count but fewer than ten. J is TRBJ2-4 and V is TRBV6-1, with 14 bases that match TRBD2. From germline, CDR1 is MNHNS and CDR2 SASEGT. V shed 8 bases and J 7 bases; nucleotides not matched to a gene: 10. The CDR3 contains 16 residues. The CDR3 sequence is CASLGLAGGRDNIQYF. Here the CDR3 DNA reads TGTGCCAGCCTAGGACTAGCGGGAGGCCGGGACAACATTCAGTACTTC.

This clonotype has only a few counts. The V gene is TRBV7-6, the J gene TRBJ2-1; TRBD1 matches 7 bases. Germline V gives CDR1 SGHVS, CDR2 FNYEAQ. The J segment lost 8 bases and the V segment lost 5 bases, leaving 6 bases of the junction unmatched. The CDR3 runs 13 residues. CDR3 region: CASSTNRGDEQFF. CDR3 bases: TGTGCCAGCAGCACCAACAGGGGTGATGAGCAGTTCTTC.

This clonotype was seen at least ten times. This chain uses TRBV7-9 with TRBJ1-1; no clear D gene. Germline CDR1 SEHNR, CDR2 FQNEAQ (reference sequence). This CDR3 is built from 13 residues. With 5 bases removed from V and 0 bases from J, the gap between germline ends came to 7 bases. The CDR3 here is CASSLHLNTEAFF. CDR3 coding DNA: TGTGCCAGCAGCCTCCACTTGAACACTGAAGCTTTCTTT.

This clonotype was observed a handful of times. V is TRBV5-1 and J is TRBJ2-2, with D perhaps matching TRBD1 (5 bases). The CDR3 runs to 13 residues. The V and J ends lost 4 bases and 5 bases respectively, with 9 bases between them. Germline V gives CDR1 SGHRS, CDR2 YFSETQ. CDR3: CASSTDRTGELFF. CDR3 nucleotides: TGCGCCAGCAGCACCGACAGAACCGGGGAGCTGTTTTTT.

The CDR3 here is CASSYVRTSGIGREQYF. The CDR3 DNA is TGTGCCAGCAGTTACGTCCGGACTAGCGGGATAGGTCGGGAGCAGTACTTC. The V and J genes are TRBV6-5 and TRBJ2-7; 12 positions agree with TRBD2. CDR1 MNHEY and CDR2 SVGAGI come from the germline V gene. Trimming cost V 2 bases and J 7 bases; bases outside gene matches: 12. The CDR3 runs to 17 residues.

This clonotype was detected a few times. The chain has TRBV9 and TRBJ2-3; 10 bases align to TRBD2. The CDR3 has 21 amino acids. V dropped 4 bases and J dropped 0; count of bases not matched to a gene: 20. Germline loops: CDR1 SGDLS, CDR2 YYNGEE. CDR3 residues: CASSPLGLAVQSLSSTDTQYF. Written as DNA, the CDR3 is TGTGCCAGCAGCCCGCTCGGACTAGCGGTCCAATCCCTGTCTAGCACAGATACGCAGTATTTT.

The table lists this clonotype with a few counts. The chain joins TRBV10-3 to TRBJ1-1; a possible D gene is TRBD1 (5 bases). Trimming removed 3 bases at V and 4 bases at J, with 12 bases between. Germline V gives CDR1 ENHRY, CDR2 SYGVKD. CDR3 length equals 14 residues. CDR3 region: CAISEGARGTEAFF. CDR3 in DNA: TGTGCCATCAGTGAAGGGGCGAGGGGCACTGAAGCTTTCTTT.

The genes are TRBV12-3 or TRBV12-4 and TRBJ2-7; TRBD1 agrees at 11 bases. This CDR3 is 15 amino acids long. The ends lost 6 bases at V and 0 bases at J; junction bases unmatched: 4. The CDR3 here is CASSIGQGASYEQYF. CDR3 sequence (DNA): TGTGCCAGCAGCATTGGACAGGGGGCCTCCTACGAGCAGTACTTC.

This clonotype was counted many times. The CDR3 loop reads CASSVRDRGYNEQFF. DNA of the CDR3: TGTGCCAGCAGTGTCAGGGACAGGGGTTACAATGAGCAGTTCTTC. The chain has TRBV12-3 or TRBV12-4 and TRBJ2-1; 10 bases are shared with TRBD1. The V and J ends lost 5 bases and 4 bases, in that order; junction bases with no gene match: 5. The CDR3 totals 15 residues.

The sample holds a few counts of this clonotype. The chain is built from TRBV5-1 and TRBJ1-5; 7 nucleotides match TRBD1. Germline CDR1 is SGHRS and CDR2 is YFSETQ. This CDR3 has 14 residues. The V gene end was trimmed by 6 bases and the J gene end by 5 bases; junction bases not matched to a gene: 8. The CDR3 DNA sequence: TGCGCCAGCATCCAACGGGACAGTTATCAGCCCCAGCATTTT. This gives the protein CASIQRDSYQPQHF.

This clonotype was counted at least ten times. V and J are TRBV12-3 or TRBV12-4 and TRBJ1-4; D remains unclear. CDR3 size: 14 residues. V dropped 7 bases and J dropped 3 bases, with 12 bases sitting between them. In DNA form, the CDR3 reads TGTGCCAGCACCCGTCCGGAGTCTAATGAAAAACTGTTTTTT. This sequence encodes CASTRPESNEKLFF.

This clonotype was detected only once. As the CDR3 is not closed by the conserved phenylalanine or tryptophan, this likely results from a read error. The V call is TRBV7-9, the J call TRBJ1-2; perhaps TRBD1 as D (6 bases). Trimming stripped 0 bases from V and 4 bases from J, with 12 bases between. Looked up from germline, CDR1 is SEHNR and CDR2 is FQNEAQ (reference sequence). The CDR3 loop spans 15 amino acids. This CDR3 reads CASSLAPQGSYGYTI. The CDR3 nucleotides read TGTGCCAGCAGCTTAGCACCCCAGGGGAGCTATGGCTACACCATC.

This clonotype was observed many times. This sequence joins TRBV2 and TRBJ2-3, with 8 bases lining up with TRBD2. Germline CDR1 reads SNHLY; CDR2 reads FYNNEI. CDR3 size: 18 residues. V shed 6 bases and J 2 bases; nucleotides not matched to a gene: 16. The CDR3 is CASSLIGQRGTTTDTQYF. For the CDR3, the DNA is TGTGCCAGCAGCCTAATCGGCCAGCGGGGGACCACCACAGATACGCAGTATTTT.

This clonotype has just a few counts. The chain combines TRBV13 with TRBJ1-1, with 10 positions matching TRBD1. CDR3 length equals 21 residues. Germline CDR1 PRHDT, CDR2 FYEKMQ (reference sequence). The V and J ends lost 1 base and 0 bases, in that order; junction bases with no gene match: 17. The CDR3 here is CASSLEGQGIFTGLVNTEAFF. Here the CDR3 DNA reads TGTGCCAGCAGCTTAGAGGGACAGGGGATTTTCACGGGCTTAGTGAACACTGAAGCTTTCTTT.